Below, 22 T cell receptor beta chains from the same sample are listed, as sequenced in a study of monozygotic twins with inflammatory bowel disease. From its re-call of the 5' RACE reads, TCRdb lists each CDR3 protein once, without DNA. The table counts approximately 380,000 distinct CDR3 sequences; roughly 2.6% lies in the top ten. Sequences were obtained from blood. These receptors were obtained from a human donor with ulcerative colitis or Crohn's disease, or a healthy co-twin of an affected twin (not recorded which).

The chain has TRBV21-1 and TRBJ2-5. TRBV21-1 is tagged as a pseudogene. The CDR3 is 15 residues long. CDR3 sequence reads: CASSKDSAPQETQYF.

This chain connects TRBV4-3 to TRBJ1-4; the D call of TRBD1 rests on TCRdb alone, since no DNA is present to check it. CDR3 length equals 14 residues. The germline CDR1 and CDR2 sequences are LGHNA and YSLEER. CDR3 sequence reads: CASSPYRQDEKLFF.

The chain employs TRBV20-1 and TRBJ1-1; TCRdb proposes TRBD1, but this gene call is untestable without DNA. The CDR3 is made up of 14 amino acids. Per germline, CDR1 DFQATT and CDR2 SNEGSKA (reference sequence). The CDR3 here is CSACPRGLRTEAFF.

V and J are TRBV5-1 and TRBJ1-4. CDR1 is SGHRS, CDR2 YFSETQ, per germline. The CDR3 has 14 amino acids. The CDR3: CASSLGGGFEKLFF.

CDR3 sequence: CASSLITSTDTQYF. V usage is TRBV7-2 and J usage is TRBJ2-3. Germline V gene lookup returns CDR1 SGHTA and CDR2 FQGNSA. This CDR3 has 14 amino acids. Using reference TRBV7-2 and TRBJ2-3 for the parts outside the CDR3, the full variable domain is GAGVSQSPSNKVTEKGKDVELRCDPISGHTALYWYRQSLGQGLEFLIYFQGNSAPDKSGLPSDRFSAERTGGSVSTLTIQRTQQEDSAVYLCASSLITSTDTQYFGPGTRLTVL.

The CDR3 here is CASTVGTGVRSYNSPLHF. The genes are TRBV2 and TRBJ1-6; as DNA is missing, the TRBD1 call by TCRdb cannot be tested. Per germline, CDR1 SNHLY and CDR2 FYNNEI. The CDR3 has 18 amino acids.

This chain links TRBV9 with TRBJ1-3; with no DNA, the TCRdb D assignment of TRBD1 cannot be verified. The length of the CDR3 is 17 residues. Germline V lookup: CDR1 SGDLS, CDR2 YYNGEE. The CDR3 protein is CASSRAGQGAFGNTIYF.

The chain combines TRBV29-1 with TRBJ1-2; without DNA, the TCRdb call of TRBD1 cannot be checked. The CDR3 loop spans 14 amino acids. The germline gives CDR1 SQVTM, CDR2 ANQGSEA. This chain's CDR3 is CSVDSGRAGYGYTF.

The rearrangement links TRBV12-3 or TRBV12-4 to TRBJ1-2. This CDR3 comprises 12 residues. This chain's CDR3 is CASTQTARGYTF.

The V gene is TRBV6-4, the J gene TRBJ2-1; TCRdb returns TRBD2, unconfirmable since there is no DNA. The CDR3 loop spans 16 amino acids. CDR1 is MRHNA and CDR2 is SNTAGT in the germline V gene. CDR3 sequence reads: CASSDSLAGGQDEQFF.

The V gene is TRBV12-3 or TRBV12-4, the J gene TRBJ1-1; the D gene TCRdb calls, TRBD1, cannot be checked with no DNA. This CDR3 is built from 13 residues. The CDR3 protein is CASSLIRVTEAFF.

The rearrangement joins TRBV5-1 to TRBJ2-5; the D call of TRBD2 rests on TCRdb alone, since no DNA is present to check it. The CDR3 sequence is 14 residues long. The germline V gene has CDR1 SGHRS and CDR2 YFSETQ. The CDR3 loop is CASSSLAGEETQYF.

The CDR3 sequence: CATSDFGGLETNEQFF. The chain couples TRBV24-1 to TRBJ2-1; the D call from TCRdb, TRBD2, cannot be confirmed without DNA. From germline, CDR1 is KGHDR and CDR2 SFDVKD. This CDR3 is 16 amino acids long.

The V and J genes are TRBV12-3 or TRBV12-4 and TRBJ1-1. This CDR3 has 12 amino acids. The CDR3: CASSRMNTEAFF.

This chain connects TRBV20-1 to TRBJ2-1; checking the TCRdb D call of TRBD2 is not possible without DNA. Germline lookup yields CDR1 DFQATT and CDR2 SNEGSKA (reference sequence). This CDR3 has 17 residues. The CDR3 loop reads CSATQGLAGGIYNEQFF.

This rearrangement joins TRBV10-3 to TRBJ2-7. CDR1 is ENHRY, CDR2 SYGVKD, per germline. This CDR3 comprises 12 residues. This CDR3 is CAISDGVYEQYF.

CDR3 residues: CASSLYNWANSYEQYF. The genes are TRBV5-1 and TRBJ2-7. The V gene's germline CDR1 is SGHRS and CDR2 YFSETQ. The CDR3 runs 16 residues. The entire variable domain, with the rest obtained from reference TRBV5-1 and TRBJ2-7, is as follows: KAGVTQTPRYLIKTRGQQVTLSCSPISGHRSVSWYQQTPGQGLQFLFEYFSETQRNKGNFPGRFSGRQFSNSRSEMNVSTLELGDSALYLCASSLYNWANSYEQYFGPGTRLTVT.

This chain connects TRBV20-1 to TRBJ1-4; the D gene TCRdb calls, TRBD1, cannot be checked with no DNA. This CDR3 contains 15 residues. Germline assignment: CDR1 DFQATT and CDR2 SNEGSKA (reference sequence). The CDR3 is CSARDEGTNIEKLFF.

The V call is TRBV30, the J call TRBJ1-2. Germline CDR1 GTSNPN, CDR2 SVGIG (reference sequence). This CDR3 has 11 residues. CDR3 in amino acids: CAWPWERGYTF.

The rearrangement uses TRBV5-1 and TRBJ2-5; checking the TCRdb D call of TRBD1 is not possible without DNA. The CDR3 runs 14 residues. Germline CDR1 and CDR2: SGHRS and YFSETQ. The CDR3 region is CASSLGQRGETQYF.

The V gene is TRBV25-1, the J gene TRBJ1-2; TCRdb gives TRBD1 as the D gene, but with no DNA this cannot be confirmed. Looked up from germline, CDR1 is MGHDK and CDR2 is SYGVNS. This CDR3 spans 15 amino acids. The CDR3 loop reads CASSEGQGWDYGYTF.

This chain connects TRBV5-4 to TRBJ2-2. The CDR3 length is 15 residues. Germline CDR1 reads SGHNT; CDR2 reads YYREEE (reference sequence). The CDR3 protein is CASSLSKTNTGELFF.